The 14 T cell receptor beta chains below come from one sample, sequenced in a study of T cell repertoires in cytomegalovirus infection. In TCRdb, the reads were re-called with MiXCR into one record per CDR3 protein. Here the sample spans 380,000 or so distinct CDR3 sequences, about 35% being singletons. Their target antigens are unknown. The input for sequencing was cultured PBMCs, taken from culture after CMV antigen stimulation. The receptors derive from a human donor in good health (CMV status not recorded). Some clones in this sample may be carry-over from other donors' samples.

In this sample, this clonotype is medium-sized. J is TRBJ2-1 and V is TRBV6-2 or TRBV6-3; 9 bases are shared with TRBD2. The CDR3 extends over 16 amino acids. CDR1 is MNHEY and CDR2 is SVGEGT in the germline V gene. V was clipped by 6 bases and J by 9 bases; unmatched bases: 15. CDR3 nucleotide sequence: TGTGCCAGCAGCGGACTAGCGAAGGGTATTGCGGGTGAGCAGTTCTTC. Translated, it gives CASSGLAKGIAGEQFF.

V and J are TRBV7-9 and TRBJ2-3; D could derive from TRBD1 or TRBD2 (6 bases each). The germline gives CDR1 SEHNR, CDR2 FQNEAQ (reference sequence). The CDR3 has 15 residues. V lost 5 bases and J 3 bases, leaving 15 bases between the germline ends. CDR3 loop: CASSAKGGRTDTQYF. The CDR3 nucleotides are TGTGCCAGCAGCGCAAAGGGGGGCAGGACAGATACGCAGTATTTT.

V and J are TRBV12-3 or TRBV12-4 and TRBJ2-3; D uncertain. This CDR3 spans 13 amino acids. The V end lost 4 bases, the J end lost 7 bases, and 12 bases lay between the germline ends. CDR3 in amino acids: CASSYPQPNTQYF. The CDR3, as DNA: TGTGCCAGCAGTTACCCTCAACCAAATACGCAGTATTTT.

This clonotype was observed a few times. V gene TRBV7-6 combines with J gene TRBJ2-7; D is uncertain. The germline V and J ends were trimmed by 2 bases and 7 bases, with 15 bases remaining between them. From germline, CDR1 is SGHVS and CDR2 FNYEAQ. This CDR3 region has 14 residues. CDR3 loop: CASSLQSSSNEQYF. The CDR3 DNA is TGTGCCAGCAGCTTACAAAGCTCCTCTAATGAGCAGTACTTC.

This clonotype was found a few times. The CDR3 nucleotides read TGTGCCAGCAGTGAATTAGCGGGAGCTTTGTACAATGAGCAGTTCTTC. It specifies CASSELAGALYNEQFF. The chain recombines TRBV6-4 with TRBJ2-1; 9 bases align to TRBD2. The V segment lost 3 bases and the J segment 4 bases; nucleotides outside the gene matches: 7. Germline CDR1 is MRHNA and CDR2 is SNTAGT. The CDR3 sequence is 16 residues long.

This clonotype was counted at least ten times. CDR3 amino acids: CASSLFSEAFF. DNA of the CDR3: TGTGCCAGCAGCCTATTTAGTGAAGCTTTCTTT. This rearrangement joins TRBV7-2 to TRBJ1-1; no reliable D call. Germline V lookup: CDR1 SGHTA, CDR2 FQGNSA. This CDR3 has 11 residues. The germline V and J ends were trimmed by 5 bases and 7 bases, with 8 bases remaining between them.

The chain couples TRBV28 to TRBJ1-1, with D uncertain. This CDR3 has 14 amino acids. Trimming stripped 2 bases from V and 0 bases from J, with 7 bases between. Germline-derived CDR1 and CDR2 are MDHEN and SYDVKM. Here the CDR3 reads CASSLRTVNTEAFF. Written as DNA, the CDR3 is TGTGCCAGCAGTTTAAGGACGGTGAACACTGAAGCTTTCTTT.

There are a few counts of this clonotype. The V gene is TRBV28, the J gene TRBJ1-1, with D possibly being TRBD1 (6 bases). The CDR3 sequence is 14 residues long. With 6 bases removed from V and 2 bases from J, the gap between germline ends came to 13 bases. Germline CDR1 reads MDHEN; CDR2 reads SYDVKM. DNA for the CDR3: TGTGCCAGCAGCCCAACAGGGTTCAACACTGAAGCTTTCTTT. Encoded protein: CASSPTGFNTEAFF.

Ten or more counts support this clonotype. The chain joins TRBV7-8 to TRBJ1-5; D possibly corresponds to TRBD1 (5 bases). The CDR3 totals 15 residues. CDR1 is SGHVS, CDR2 FQNEAQ, per germline. Trimming left V 2 bases short and J 4 bases short, with 12 bases between. CDR3 loop: CASSLRRSGNQPQHF. The CDR3 nucleotides read TGTGCCAGCAGCTTAAGAAGGTCAGGGAATCAGCCCCAGCATTTT.

A few counts support this clonotype. This chain links TRBV6-5 with TRBJ2-5; 10 bases align to TRBD2. V was pared by 0 bases and J by 5 bases, with 3 bases of the junction left unmatched. This CDR3 spans 15 amino acids. Germline assignment: CDR1 MNHEY and CDR2 SVGAGI. In DNA form, the CDR3 reads TGTGCCAGCAGTTACTCCCCTAGCGGGAGTGAGACCCAGTACTTC. Encoded protein: CASSYSPSGSETQYF.

The chain recombines TRBV28 with TRBJ1-6; 7 bases are shared with TRBD1. With V trimmed by 6 bases and J by 0 bases, 2 bases remained unmatched. The CDR3 totals 15 residues. CDR1 and CDR2 from the germline V gene are MDHEN and SYDVKM. The CDR3 sequence is CASRDRSSYNSPLHF. As DNA, the CDR3 is TGTGCCAGCAGGGACAGGAGCTCCTATAATTCACCCCTCCACTTT.

CDR3 nucleotide sequence: TGTGCCAGCAGCTTAGGTGGCAGGAGCTCACCCCTCCACTTT. Protein product: CASSLGGRSSPLHF. The rearrangement links TRBV7-2 to TRBJ1-6; D is undetermined. With 1 base removed from V and 10 bases from J, the gap between germline ends came to 11 bases. The CDR3 covers 14 residues. The germline CDR1 and CDR2 sequences are SGHTA and FQGNSA. Variable domain in full (rest from reference TRBV7-2 and TRBJ1-6): GAGVSQSPSNKVTEKGKDVELRCDPISGHTALYWYRQSLGQGLEFLIYFQGNSAPDKSGLPSDRFSAERTGGSVSTLTIQRTQQEDSAVYLCASSLGGRSSPLHFGNGTRLTVT.

The rearrangement links TRBV27 to TRBJ2-3, with 13 bases aligning to TRBD2. The J segment lost 5 bases and the V segment lost 0 bases, leaving 8 bases of the junction unmatched. CDR1 is MNHEY, CDR2 SMNVEV, per germline (reference sequence). This CDR3 is 18 amino acids long. As DNA, the CDR3 is TGTGCCAGCAGTTTATCTCTCCATACTAGCGGGAGGGTAGATACGCAGTATTTT. Its translation: CASSLSLHTSGRVDTQYF.

The V and J genes are TRBV20-1 and TRBJ2-5, with TRBD1 as a possible D gene (6 bases). CDR1 is DFQATT, CDR2 SNEGSKA, per germline (reference sequence). Trimming left V 6 bases short and J 5 bases short, with 13 bases between. The CDR3 covers 12 residues. The CDR3 region has the DNA TGCAGTGCCGTGGGGGCGGAGGAGACCCAGTACTTC. Encoded protein: CSAVGAEETQYF.